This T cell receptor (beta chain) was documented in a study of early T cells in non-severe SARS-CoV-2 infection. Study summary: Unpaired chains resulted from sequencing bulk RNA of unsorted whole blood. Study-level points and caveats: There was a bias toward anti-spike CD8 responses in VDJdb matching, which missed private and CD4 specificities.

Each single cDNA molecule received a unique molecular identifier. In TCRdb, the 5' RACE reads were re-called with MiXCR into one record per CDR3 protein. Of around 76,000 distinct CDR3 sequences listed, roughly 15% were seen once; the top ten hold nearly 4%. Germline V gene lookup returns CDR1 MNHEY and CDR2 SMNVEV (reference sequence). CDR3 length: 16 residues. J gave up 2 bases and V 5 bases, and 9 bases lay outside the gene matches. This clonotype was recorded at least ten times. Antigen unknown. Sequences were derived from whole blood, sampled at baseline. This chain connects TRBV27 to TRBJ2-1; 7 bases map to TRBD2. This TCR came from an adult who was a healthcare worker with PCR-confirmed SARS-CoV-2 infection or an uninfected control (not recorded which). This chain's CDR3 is CASSGPPGTTYNEQFF. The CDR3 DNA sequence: TGTGCCAGCAGTGGACCCCCCGGGACTACCTACAATGAGCAGTTCTTC.